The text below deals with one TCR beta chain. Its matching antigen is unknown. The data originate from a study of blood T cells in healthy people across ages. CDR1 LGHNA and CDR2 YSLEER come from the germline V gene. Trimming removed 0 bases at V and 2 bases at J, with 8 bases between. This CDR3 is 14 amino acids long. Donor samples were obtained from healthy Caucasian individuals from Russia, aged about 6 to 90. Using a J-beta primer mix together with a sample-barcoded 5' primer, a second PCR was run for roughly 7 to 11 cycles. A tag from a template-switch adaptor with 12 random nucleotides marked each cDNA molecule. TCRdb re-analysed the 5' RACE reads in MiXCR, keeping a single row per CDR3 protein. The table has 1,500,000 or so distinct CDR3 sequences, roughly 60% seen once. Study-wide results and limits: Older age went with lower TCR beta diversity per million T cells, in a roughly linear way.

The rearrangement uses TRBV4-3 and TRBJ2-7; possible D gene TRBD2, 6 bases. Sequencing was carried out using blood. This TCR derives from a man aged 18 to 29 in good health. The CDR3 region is CASSQEEGTYEQYF. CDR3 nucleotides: TGCGCCAGCAGCCAAGAGGAGGGTACCTACGAGCAGTACTTC.